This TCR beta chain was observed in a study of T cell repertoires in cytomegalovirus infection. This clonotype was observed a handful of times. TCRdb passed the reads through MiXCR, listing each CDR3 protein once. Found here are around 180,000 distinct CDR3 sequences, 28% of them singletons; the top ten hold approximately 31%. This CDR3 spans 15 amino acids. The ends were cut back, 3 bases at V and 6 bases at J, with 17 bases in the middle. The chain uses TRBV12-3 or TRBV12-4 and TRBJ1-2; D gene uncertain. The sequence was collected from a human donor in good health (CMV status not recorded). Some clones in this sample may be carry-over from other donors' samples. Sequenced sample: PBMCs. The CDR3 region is CASSLEVGSPNGYTF. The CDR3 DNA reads TGTGCCAGCAGTTTGGAGGTGGGGTCCCCAAATGGCTACACCTTC.